This is a list of T cell receptor beta chains from one sample in a study of blood T cell repertoires in COVID-19. Repertoires were generated with immunoSEQ multiplex PCR, while TCRdb's copy carries only in-frame clones and drops some. The sample yields roughly 300,000 clones, roughly 85% seen once. Sequences were obtained from PBMCs or T cells enriched from blood (not recorded which). The receptor source for this set is a woman in her thirties or forties with acute COVID-19. CDR3s include the opening cysteine and the closing phenylalanine or tryptophan. The D gene is left open where the match is weak. Not all rows give a size; the values are once, few, many and, for expanded clones, a class.

clone_size d_call j_call v_call cdr3_nt cdr3_aa
NA TRBD2 TRBJ2-3 TRBV7-9 TGTGCCAGCAGGAAACTAGCGGGAGGTGCGTATTTT CASRKLAGGAYF
NA TRBD2 TRBJ2-7 TRBV9 TGTGCCAGCAGCGTAGAGGCGGGAGCGGGAAACGAGCAGTACTTC CASSVEAGAGNEQYF
NA NA TRBJ1-3 TRBV18 TGTGCCAGCTCAATTCAACAGGGCTCTGGAAACACCATATATTTT CASSIQQGSGNTIYF
few NA TRBJ2-3 TRBV2 TGTGCCAGCAGTGAACCTCGCATCGGAGGCACAGATACGCAGTATTTT CASSEPRIGGTDTQYF
NA NA TRBJ1-6 TRBV2 TGTGCCAGCAGGGGGGGAATTGAGTCACCCCTCCACTTT CASRGGIESPLHF
NA TRBD1 TRBJ2-1 TRBV19 TGTGCCAGTAGTATTCGTGGCGGGACAGGGGGCATGATGAATGAGCAGTTCTTC CASSIRGGTGGMMNEQFF
NA NA TRBJ1-5 TRBV4-3 TGCGCCAGCAGCCAAGATTGGGGGGATAGCAATCAGCCCCAGCATTTT CASSQDWGDSNQPQHF
once NA TRBJ2-7 TRBV21-1 TGTGCCAGCAGCAAACTCGGACTAGCGGGGGGAGTCTACGAGCAGTACTTC CASSKLGLAGGVYEQYF
NA NA TRBJ1-4 TRBV19 TGTGCCAGTAGTATTGGGTGGCGGGGTTCAAGTGAAAAACTGTTTTTT CASSIGWRGSSEKLFF
NA TRBD1 TRBJ2-7 TRBV19 TGTGCCAGTAGTGCGTCCGGGACAGGGTTCTACGAGCAGTACTTC CASSASGTGFYEQYF
NA NA TRBJ2-3 TRBV5-1 TGCGCCAGCTACGTTCCGGGGGGCACAGATACGCAGTATTTT CASYVPGGTDTQYF
NA NA TRBJ2-2 TRBV3-1/TRBV3-2 TGTGCCAGCAGCCTACGGGAAAACACCGGGGAGCTGTTTTTT CASSLRENTGELFF
NA NA TRBJ1-2 TRBV20-1 TGCAGTGCCCGCGGGGGGGGTGGCTACACCTTC CSARGGGGYTF
NA NA TRBJ2-7 TRBV5-4 TGTGCCAGCAGCTTGGGCGTTATGAGCTCCTACGAGCAGTACTTC CASSLGVMSSYEQYF
once TRBD1 TRBJ2-7 TRBV6-5 TGTGCCAGCAGTTACTCCGGGACAGGGAGCTACGAGCAGTACTTC CASSYSGTGSYEQYF
NA TRBD1 TRBJ1-1 TRBV6-2/TRBV6-3 TGTGCCAGCAGTTACGAGGTTTACGGGACAGGGGCAAGGAACACTGAAGCTTTCTTT CASSYEVYGTGARNTEAFF
NA NA TRBJ2-7 TRBV11-2 TGTGCCAGCAGCTTCTCTACAGTAGTTACTGGTCCCTACGAGCAGTACTTC CASSFSTVVTGPYEQYF
NA NA TRBJ2-3 TRBV11-3 TGTGCCAGCAGCTTTACCAGCGCAGATACGCAGTATTTT CASSFTSADTQYF
NA TRBD1 TRBJ1-1 TRBV11-2 TGTGCCAGCTCTCAGAGGGGGACAGGGAACACTGAAGCTTTCTTT CASSQRGTGNTEAFF
NA TRBD1 TRBJ1-1 TRBV4-1 TGCGCCAGCAACGAAGGAAGACAGGGACCCACTGAAGCTTTCTTT CASNEGRQGPTEAFF
NA NA TRBJ2-6 TRBV7-9 TGTGCCAGCAGCTTAGGAAGAGCCCGCTTATCTGGGGCCAACGTCCTGACTTTC CASSLGRARLSGANVLTF
NA TRBD1 TRBJ1-2 TRBV6-4 TGTGCCAGCAGTGAGGCAGGGGGACGTGGCTACACCTTC CASSEAGGRGYTF
once TRBD2 TRBJ2-5 TRBV5-1 TGCGCCAGCAGCCTCGGACTAGCGGGGCAAGAGACCCAGTACTTC CASSLGLAGQETQYF
NA NA TRBJ2-5 TRBV7-8 TGTGCCAGCAGCTTATATCCAGGGGAGAAGACCCAGTACTTC CASSLYPGEKTQYF
NA TRBD1 TRBJ1-2 TRBV2 TGTGCCAGCAGTGAATTGACAGGGAGGAGTGGCTACACCTTC CASSELTGRSGYTF
NA TRBD2 TRBJ2-1 TRBV28 TGTGCCAGCAGTTTTGGGACTAGCAGTGTTGGAGAGGTCTTC CASSFGTSSVGEVF
once NA TRBJ2-1 TRBV7-8 TGTGCCAGCAGCTCTAGTAATCGTTGGTTCTTC CASSSSNRWFF
NA NA TRBJ2-7 TRBV5-1 TGCGCCAGCAGCTTGGCTCACACAGGGGAGCAGTACTTC CASSLAHTGEQYF
NA TRBD1 TRBJ1-1 TRBV3-1/TRBV3-2 TGTGCCAGCAGCCGACAGGGAACGGCTGAAGCTTTCTTT CASSRQGTAEAFF
NA TRBD1 TRBJ1-6 TRBV5-1 TGCGCCAGCAGCTTGGATCCGGGCAGGGGGAATTCACCCCTCCACTTT CASSLDPGRGNSPLHF
few NA TRBJ2-6 TRBV19 TGTGCCAGTAGTGGACAGTTCTCTGGGGCCAACGTCCTGACTTTC CASSGQFSGANVLTF